This T cell receptor beta chain was documented in a study of cytomegalovirus exposure and HLA in healthy donors. Whole-study results and caveats: High sensitivity and specificity were reportedly achieved when the classifier diagnosed cytomegalovirus status. Among CMV-associated TCR beta chains, most appeared HLA-restricted in a later analysis. The study recorded 164 TCR beta chains that were cytomegalovirus-associated. V- and J-gene trimming of TCR beta was linked (in a later analysis) to a missense DCLRE1C variant.

Of note for this clone: The target antigen is unknown.

Amplification used 60 Vbeta primers and 13 Jbeta primers. The method was immunoSEQ multiplex PCR; TCRdb's version includes in-frame clones alone and lacks a portion of them. The sample includes more than 100,000 clones, 60% to 85% of them seen just once. The CDR3 spans 12 residues. Germline V lookup: CDR1 MNHNS, CDR2 SASEGT. Trimming removed 10 bases from V and 8 bases from J, with 14 bases in between. The genes are TRBV6-1 and TRBJ1-4, with D hard to call. The TCR comes from a woman between 35 and 50 years old in good health and CMV-seronegative. Sequencing input: PBMCs. This chain's CDR3 is CAIGWLREKLFF. Written as DNA, the CDR3 is TGTGCCATCGGATGGTTGAGGGAAAAACTGTTTTTT.